This T cell receptor beta chain was recorded in a study of cytomegalovirus exposure and HLA in healthy donors. To note about this clone: The target antigen is unknown.

Use of 60 Vbeta and 13 Jbeta primers characterized the PCR. Data came from immunoSEQ multiplex PCR; TCRdb stores just in-frame clones and leaves some out. The sample shows some 90,000 clones, under 85% of them seen only once. This CDR3 region has 15 residues. Germline V CDR1 and CDR2: GTSNPN, SVGIG (reference sequence). With 2 bases removed from V and 3 bases from J, the gap between germline ends came to 17 bases. Overall study results and limits: Data from an earlier analysis indicated that most TCR beta V segments were productive either about 90% or about 30% of the time. Apparent HLA restriction characterized most CMV-associated TCR beta chains in a later analysis. Cytomegalovirus-associated status was assigned to some 160 TCR beta chains.

Material for sequencing was PBMCs. This TCR was sampled from a man aged 25-45 years in good health and CMV-seronegative. The V gene is TRBV30, the J gene TRBJ2-7; a possible D gene is TRBD2 (5 bases). The chain's CDR3 is CAWSPTGLSVYEQYF. CDR3 DNA sequence: TGTGCCTGGAGTCCGACCGGACTTTCAGTCTACGAGCAGTACTTC. The full variable domain, with the rest looked up from reference TRBV30 and TRBJ2-7, is SQTIHQWPATLVQPVGSPLSLECTVEGTSNPNLYWYRQAAGRGLQLLFYSVGIGQISSEVPQNLSASRPQDRQFILSSKKLLLSDSGFYLCAWSPTGLSVYEQYFGPGTRLTVT.